These T cell receptor beta chains were read from a single sample in a study of blood T cell repertoires in COVID-19. Profiling relied on immunoSEQ multiplex PCR, and the TCRdb table lists in-frame clones only, not all of them. The data show more than 300,000 clones, with around 87% seen just once and less than 11% held by the top ten. What was sequenced was peripheral blood. The receptors stem from a woman aged 25 to 39 with COVID-19, enrolled during active disease. The CDR3 runs from the conserved cysteine through the conserved F or W. The order of the fields is J gene, V gene, D gene, clone size, CDR3 DNA, CDR3 protein. A D gene is named only where the DNA matches it firmly. The size field is filled for only some rows; it gives once, few, many or a size class.

j_call: TRBJ2-7; v_call: TRBV7-8; d_call: TRBD2; clone_size: .; cdr3_nt: TGTGCCAGCAGCTTAACGGGACTAGCGGGAGATTGGTACGAGCAGTACTTC; cdr3_aa: CASSLTGLAGDWYEQYF
j_call: TRBJ1-1; v_call: TRBV24-1; d_call: .; clone_size: .; cdr3_nt: TGTGCCACCAGTGATATTGGACACTATGGAGCTTTCTTT; cdr3_aa: CATSDIGHYGAFF
j_call: TRBJ1-1; v_call: TRBV7-6; d_call: .; clone_size: .; cdr3_nt: TGTGCCAGCAGTCCCGACAGACCTATGGGCACTGAAGCTTTCTTT; cdr3_aa: CASSPDRPMGTEAFF
j_call: TRBJ2-1; v_call: TRBV28; d_call: .; clone_size: .; cdr3_nt: TGTGCCAGCAGAGCGGACGGCTACAATGAGCAGTTCTTC; cdr3_aa: CASRADGYNEQFF
j_call: TRBJ1-4; v_call: TRBV2; d_call: TRBD1; clone_size: .; cdr3_nt: TGTGCCAGCAGGCGGGGGGACAGCGGGACCGAAAAACTGTTTTTT; cdr3_aa: CASRRGDSGTEKLFF
j_call: TRBJ2-7; v_call: TRBV5-1; d_call: .; clone_size: .; cdr3_nt: TGCGCCAGCAGCGAGACACCTTACGAGCAGTACTTC; cdr3_aa: CASSETPYEQYF
j_call: TRBJ2-1; v_call: TRBV6-5; d_call: TRBD2; clone_size: .; cdr3_nt: TGTGCCAGCCAACTAGCGCGAGTCGGGAATGAGCAGTTCTTC; cdr3_aa: CASQLARVGNEQFF
j_call: TRBJ2-7; v_call: TRBV24-1; d_call: TRBD1; clone_size: .; cdr3_nt: TGTGCCACCAGTGAGCGGGACAGGGTCAACGAGCAGTACTTC; cdr3_aa: CATSERDRVNEQYF
j_call: TRBJ2-7; v_call: TRBV5-6; d_call: .; clone_size: once; cdr3_nt: TGTGCCAGCAGCGTCGGGACCTACGAGCAGTACTTC; cdr3_aa: CASSVGTYEQYF
j_call: TRBJ2-1; v_call: TRBV5-1; d_call: .; clone_size: .; cdr3_nt: TGCGCCAGCAGCTTGGATAGGGGATCCTACAATGAGCAGTTCTTC; cdr3_aa: CASSLDRGSYNEQFF
j_call: TRBJ1-1; v_call: TRBV29-1; d_call: TRBD1; clone_size: .; cdr3_nt: TGCAGCGTTGCTCAGGGGGGCACTGAAGCTTTCTTT; cdr3_aa: CSVAQGGTEAFF
j_call: TRBJ2-5; v_call: TRBV11-3; d_call: TRBD1; clone_size: .; cdr3_nt: TGTGCCAGCAGCTTAGGTACTCGAGACAGGGGTGAGACCCAGTACTTC; cdr3_aa: CASSLGTRDRGETQYF
j_call: TRBJ2-7; v_call: TRBV25-1; d_call: .; clone_size: .; cdr3_nt: TGTGCCAGCAGTGAAGGCGGTACCTACGAGCAGTACTTC; cdr3_aa: CASSEGGTYEQYF
j_call: TRBJ2-1; v_call: TRBV13; d_call: TRBD2; clone_size: many; cdr3_nt: TGTGCCAGCAGCTTCGGCGGGAGCTCCTACAATGAGCAGTTCTTC; cdr3_aa: CASSFGGSSYNEQFF
j_call: TRBJ2-7; v_call: TRBV7-2; d_call: TRBD2; clone_size: .; cdr3_nt: TGTGCCAGCAGCTTGGGACTAGCGGGGCAGTTCTACGAGCAGTACTTC; cdr3_aa: CASSLGLAGQFYEQYF
j_call: TRBJ1-5; v_call: TRBV28; d_call: .; clone_size: once; cdr3_nt: TGTGCCAGCAGCCCGGTTTATAGCAATCAGCCCCAGCATTTT; cdr3_aa: CASSPVYSNQPQHF
j_call: TRBJ1-4; v_call: TRBV6-5; d_call: .; clone_size: .; cdr3_nt: TGTGCCAGCACCCGGGGGGTCGAAAAACTGTTTTTT; cdr3_aa: CASTRGVEKLFF
j_call: TRBJ1-1; v_call: TRBV16; d_call: .; clone_size: .; cdr3_nt: TGTGCCAGCAGCCGGCAGGGCAGGAACACTGAAGCTTTCTTT; cdr3_aa: CASSRQGRNTEAFF
j_call: TRBJ2-3; v_call: TRBV6-5; d_call: .; clone_size: .; cdr3_nt: TGTGCCAGCACCGAAGGGGGAGATACGCAGTATTTT; cdr3_aa: CASTEGGDTQYF
j_call: TRBJ2-3; v_call: TRBV5-1; d_call: .; clone_size: once; cdr3_nt: TGCGCCAGCAGCTTGGAGGTCAGCGCAGATACGCAGTATTTT; cdr3_aa: CASSLEVSADTQYF
j_call: TRBJ2-5; v_call: TRBV6-5; d_call: .; clone_size: .; cdr3_nt: TGTGCCAGCAGTTACTTCGGGACCCAGTACTTC; cdr3_aa: CASSYFGTQYF
j_call: TRBJ2-3; v_call: TRBV4-3; d_call: .; clone_size: .; cdr3_nt: TGCGCCAGCAGCCAAAGGACAGCAGATACGCAGTATTTT; cdr3_aa: CASSQRTADTQYF
j_call: TRBJ2-3; v_call: TRBV14; d_call: .; clone_size: once; cdr3_nt: TGTGCCAGCAGCCAAGAATGGGGGGATCCAGCAGATACGCAGTATTTT; cdr3_aa: CASSQEWGDPADTQYF
j_call: TRBJ2-7; v_call: TRBV7-2; d_call: TRBD2; clone_size: .; cdr3_nt: TGTGCCAGCGGAAGCGGGAGGGCGTACGAGCAGTACTTC; cdr3_aa: CASGSGRAYEQYF
j_call: TRBJ1-2; v_call: TRBV10-2; d_call: TRBD1; clone_size: .; cdr3_nt: TGCGCCAGCAGTCCGACAGGGGGGGAGAGTGGCTACACCTTC; cdr3_aa: CASSPTGGESGYTF
j_call: TRBJ2-7; v_call: TRBV19; d_call: TRBD2; clone_size: .; cdr3_nt: TGTGCCAGTCGGACTAGCGGGAGTGGCGAGCAGTACTTC; cdr3_aa: CASRTSGSGEQYF
j_call: TRBJ2-1; v_call: TRBV24-1; d_call: .; clone_size: .; cdr3_nt: TGTGCCACCAGTGATTCTACTAGCACCCGCTACAATGAGCAGTTCTTC; cdr3_aa: CATSDSTSTRYNEQFF
j_call: TRBJ1-4; v_call: TRBV28; d_call: .; clone_size: .; cdr3_nt: TGTGCCAGCAGTTTAGATTATAGGGGTAATGAAAAACTGTTTTTT; cdr3_aa: CASSLDYRGNEKLFF